These 30 T cell receptor beta chains share one sample of origin, sequenced in a study of Graves' ophthalmopathy and Graves' hyperthyroidism. Amplifying from RNA transcripts, the study obtained TCR beta CDR3 regions. In the first round, RT-PCR was carried out with HTBI primers, and a multiplex PCR formed the second round. A single record per CDR3 protein comes from TCRdb applying MiXCR to the multiplex PCR reads. The repertoire holds 350,000 to 400,000 distinct CDR3 sequences, just over 15% seen once, with around 6.6% in the top ten. Sequencing used peripheral blood. These receptors were obtained from a woman between 18 and 29 years old with stable Graves' hyperthyroidism.

This clonotype has only a few counts. The rearrangement joins TRBV18 to TRBJ1-5, with 11 nucleotides matching TRBD1. CDR3 size: 18 residues. Germline V lookup: CDR1 KGHSH, CDR2 LQKENI. J was trimmed by 5 bases and V by 3 bases; bases with no gene match: 12. CDR3 in amino acids: CASSPSGQGAVLDQPQHF. CDR3 DNA sequence: TGTGCCAGCTCACCCTCCGGACAGGGGGCTGTGTTGGATCAGCCCCAGCATTTT. Full variable domain (rest looked up from reference TRBV18 and TRBJ1-5): NAGVMQNPRHLVRRRGQEARLRCSPMKGHSHVYWYRQLPEEGLKFMVYLQKENIIDESGMPKERFSAEFPKEGPSILRIQQVVRGDSAAYFCASSPSGQGAVLDQPQHFGDGTRLSIL.

Ten or more counts support this clonotype. The chain joins TRBV4-2 to TRBJ2-5; 7 bases match TRBD2. The CDR3 is 14 amino acids. The V gene's germline CDR1 is LGHNA and CDR2 YNFKEQ. J gave up 2 bases and V 3 bases, and 3 bases lay outside the gene matches. The CDR3 protein is CASSQTGGQETQYF. In DNA form, the CDR3 reads TGTGCCAGCAGCCAGACGGGGGGACAAGAGACCCAGTACTTC.

The table lists this clonotype with many counts. This chain connects TRBV6-5 to TRBJ2-2; D possibly corresponds to TRBD2 (6 bases). This CDR3 is built from 16 residues. The V and J ends lost 2 bases and 1 base respectively, with 11 bases between them. Germline V gives CDR1 MNHEY, CDR2 SVGAGI. CDR3 loop: CASSYGVGGNTGELFF. The CDR3 DNA reads TGTGCCAGCAGTTACGGAGTGGGGGGGAACACCGGGGAGCTGTTTTTT.

In this sample, this clonotype turned up many times. This chain uses TRBV19 with TRBJ2-2, with D maybe TRBD1 (5 bases). The CDR3 totals 14 residues. Deletions cut 5 bases from V and 6 bases from J, with 13 bases between. Germline CDR1 is LNHDA and CDR2 is SQIVND (reference sequence). The CDR3 coding sequence is TGTGCCAGTAGTTCGTCAGGGTGGTCCGGGGAGCTGTTTTTT. As protein: CASSSSGWSGELFF.

This clonotype was observed many times. This CDR3 reads CASAPQWTEAFF. CDR3 DNA: TGTGCTAGTGCTCCGCAGTGGACTGAAGCTTTCTTT. The chain employs TRBV12-5 and TRBJ1-1, with D hard to call. Trimming shortened V by 7 bases and J by 5 bases, and 11 bases separated the two germline ends. The length of the CDR3 is 12 residues. Germline loops: CDR1 LGHNT, CDR2 FRNRAP.

The table lists this clonotype with many counts. The V call is TRBV12-3 or TRBV12-4, the J call TRBJ2-7, with TRBD1 matching 12 bases. With V trimmed by 4 bases and J by 3 bases, 4 bases remained unmatched. The CDR3 runs 15 residues. The CDR3 DNA is TGTGCCAGCAGTTGGGGGACAGGGGGCGTCTACGAGCAGTACTTC. This encodes CASSWGTGGVYEQYF.

This clonotype was counted between two and nine times. A much larger clone differs from this one at a single base, so this may be a read error. Because the CDR3 is missing its conserved closing phenylalanine or tryptophan, this is likely a read error. The chain recombines TRBV24-1 with TRBJ1-1, with a tentative D call TRBD1 (5 bases). Germline loops: CDR1 KGHDR, CDR2 SFDVKD. V gave up 7 bases and J gave up 5 bases, with 10 bases separating them. The CDR3 is made up of 12 amino acids. CDR3 sequence reads: CATRSTDTEAFV. The DNA for the CDR3 is TGTGCCACCAGGTCGACAGATACTGAAGCTTTCGTT.

This clonotype appeared many times. The chain employs TRBV12-3 or TRBV12-4 and TRBJ1-5; weak D call: TRBD1 (5 bases). The CDR3 loop spans 16 amino acids. V was pared by 2 bases and J by 3 bases, with 14 bases between. CDR3 nucleotides: TGTGCCAGCAGTTTAAGGGCAGGGATTAACAATCAGCCCCAGCATTTT. It yields the protein CASSLRAGINNQPQHF.

This clonotype has only a few counts. J is TRBJ1-5 and V is TRBV4-1, with no clear D. CDR1 and CDR2 (germline): MGHRA, YSYEKL. The CDR3 length is 15 residues. V was pared by 0 bases and J by 1 base, with 7 bases between. CDR3 sequence (DNA): TGCGCCAGCAGCCAAGATGGAGCGAGCAATCAGCCCCAGCATTTT. This translates into CASSQDGASNQPQHF.

This clonotype appeared many times. The chain joins TRBV11-3 to TRBJ2-4, with D perhaps TRBD1 (6 bases). The CDR3 is 13 residues long. CDR1 and CDR2 (germline): SGHNT, YENEEA. The V end was cut by 5 bases, the J end by 7 bases, with 12 bases between. The CDR3 DNA reads TGTGCCAGCAGCCCAGGGGCGCGGAACATTCAGTACTTC. Protein: CASSPGARNIQYF.

This clonotype was seen many times. The chain recombines TRBV6-2 or TRBV6-3 with TRBJ2-2, with D tentatively TRBD2 (6 bases). Germline-derived CDR1 and CDR2 are MNHEY and SVGEGT. The CDR3 runs 15 residues. The ends were cut back, 2 bases at V and 1 base at J, with 8 bases in the middle. The CDR3 loop is CASSYGRMNTGELFF. DNA of the CDR3: TGTGCCAGCAGTTACGGGAGGATGAACACCGGGGAGCTGTTTTTT.

In its sample, this clonotype was seen many times. The genes are TRBV24-1 and TRBJ2-5; no clear D gene. Germline CDR1 and CDR2: KGHDR and SFDVKD. The CDR3 contains 13 residues. V was clipped by 0 bases and J by 0 bases, with 1 base between them. The CDR3, as DNA: TGTGCCACCAGTGATTTGGACCAAGAGACCCAGTACTTC. Translating gives CATSDLDQETQYF.

This clonotype was counted at least ten times. The rearrangement links TRBV6-1 to TRBJ2-7, with D perhaps matching TRBD1 (6 bases). Per germline, CDR1 MNHNS and CDR2 SASEGT. The CDR3 has 16 amino acids. The V end was cut by 2 bases, the J end by 2 bases, with 16 bases between. CDR3 sequence reads: CASSEFRTADTYEQYF. The CDR3 DNA reads as TGTGCCAGCAGTGAATTCAGGACAGCGGACACCTACGAGCAGTACTTC.

The sample holds many counts of this clonotype. This CDR3 reads CASSIGLAGGDEQYF. The CDR3 nucleotides read TGTGCCAGTAGTATAGGACTAGCGGGAGGGGACGAGCAGTACTTC. V gene TRBV19 combines with J gene TRBJ2-7; 14 bases map to TRBD2. There are 15 residues in the CDR3. Losses at the gene ends were 1 base for V and 5 bases for J; bases not matched to a gene: 1. From germline, CDR1 is LNHDA and CDR2 SQIVND (reference sequence).

This clonotype was picked up many times. V usage is TRBV28 and J usage is TRBJ2-7; TRBD2 might be the D (5 bases). This CDR3 has 13 amino acids. V dropped 7 bases and J dropped 4 bases, with 14 bases sitting between them. Germline lookup yields CDR1 MDHEN and CDR2 SYDVKM. CDR3 amino acids: CASTGIPLYEQYF. The CDR3, as DNA: TGTGCCAGCACGGGGATTCCTTTATACGAGCAGTACTTC. The full variable domain, with the rest looked up from reference TRBV28 and TRBJ2-7, is DVKVTQSSRYLVKRTGEKVFLECVQDMDHENMFWYRQDPGLGLRLIYFSYDVKMKEKGDIPEGYSVSREKKERFSLILESASTNQTSMYLCASTGIPLYEQYFGPGTRLTVT.

The chain couples TRBV12-5 to TRBJ2-5, with D hard to call. Trimming took 4 bases from V and 2 from J, leaving 11 bases between them. This CDR3 region has 14 residues. Germline V lookup: CDR1 LGHNT, CDR2 FRNRAP. For the CDR3, the DNA is TGTGCTAGTGGTTATGGCACCGGACAAGAGACCCAGTACTTC. Its protein is CASGYGTGQETQYF.

At least ten counts were recorded for this clonotype. The chain has TRBV2 and TRBJ1-1, with D hard to call. Between the trimmed V and J ends, which lost 10 bases and 4 bases, there was a span of 13 bases. The CDR3 consists of 12 residues. Germline values: CDR1 SNHLY, CDR2 FYNNEI. The chain's CDR3 is CATNGESTEAFF. The CDR3 DNA reads as TGTGCCACTAATGGGGAGAGCACTGAAGCTTTCTTT.

The chain carries TRBV4-1 and TRBJ1-1; unclear D gene. Trimming removed 4 bases from V and 8 bases from J, with 14 bases in between. CDR1 is MGHRA, CDR2 YSYEKL, per germline. CDR3 size: 13 residues. The CDR3 protein is CASSPTGGPEAFF. The CDR3 DNA reads as TGCGCCAGCAGCCCTACCGGCGGGCCGGAAGCTTTCTTT.

The rearrangement links TRBV7-8 to TRBJ1-5; TRBD1 matches 8 bases. This CDR3 spans 17 amino acids. J was trimmed by 0 bases and V by 5 bases; bases with no gene match: 9. Germline CDR1 is SGHVS and CDR2 is FQNEAQ. CDR3 in amino acids: CASSASGTGYSNQPQHF. The CDR3, as DNA: TGTGCCAGCAGCGCATCCGGGACAGGTTATAGCAATCAGCCCCAGCATTTT.

This clonotype was picked up many times. The chain links TRBV5-6 to TRBJ2-5; no reliable D call. The CDR3 has 13 amino acids. V gave up 4 bases and J gave up 5 bases, with 12 bases separating them. The germline V gene encodes CDR1 SGHDT and CDR2 YYEEEE. CDR3 DNA: TGTGCCAGCAGCCCCCAGGCTGGGGAGACCCAGTACTTC. Its protein is CASSPQAGETQYF.

This sequence joins TRBV7-9 and TRBJ1-2; 9 bases match TRBD1. Germline assignment: CDR1 SEHNR and CDR2 FQNEAQ (reference sequence). This CDR3 has 14 amino acids. V lost 5 bases to trimming and J lost 8 bases; unmatched junction nucleotides: 9. CDR3 in DNA: TGTGCCAGCAGCCAAGACAGGGGGGAGGCGGGCTACACCTTC. Translating it yields CASSQDRGEAGYTF.

J is TRBJ1-6 and V is TRBV6-4; 8 positions agree with TRBD1. The V segment lost 6 bases and the J segment 8 bases; nucleotides outside the gene matches: 6. There are 14 residues in the CDR3. The germline V gene encodes CDR1 MRHNA and CDR2 SNTAGT. DNA of the CDR3: TGTGCCAGCAGGAGGACAGGGAAAGATTCACCCCTCCACTTT. Its translation: CASRRTGKDSPLHF.

This clonotype showed up many times. The chain couples TRBV20-1 to TRBJ2-7, with TRBD1 matching over 8 bases. The J segment lost 6 bases and the V segment lost 3 bases, leaving 13 bases of the junction unmatched. CDR1 and CDR2 (germline): DFQATT, SNEGSKA (reference sequence). CDR3 length: 15 amino acids. The CDR3 reads CSARDLRQGLREQYF. In DNA, the CDR3 is TGCAGTGCTAGGGATCTGCGACAGGGGCTGCGCGAGCAGTACTTC.

The table lists this clonotype with many counts. The chain recombines TRBV2 with TRBJ2-5, with 7 bases aligning to TRBD2. CDR1 and CDR2 (germline): SNHLY, FYNNEI. This CDR3 is built from 16 residues. The ends lost 1 base at V and 5 bases at J; junction bases unmatched: 10. Here the CDR3 DNA reads TGTGCCAGCAGTGAAGTTCGAGCGGGGACGTCGGAGACCCAGTACTTC. Its protein product is CASSEVRAGTSETQYF.

V and J are TRBV7-3 and TRBJ1-1, with D possibly being TRBD1 (6 bases). The V end lost 0 bases, the J end lost 1 base, and 12 bases lay between the germline ends. CDR1 and CDR2 (germline): SGHTA, FQGTGA. The CDR3 is made up of 16 amino acids. DNA for the CDR3: TGTGCCAGCAGCTTAACGTCGGGACATAAGAACACTGAAGCTTTCTTT. Translation: CASSLTSGHKNTEAFF. The full variable domain, with the rest looked up from reference TRBV7-3 and TRBJ1-1, is GAGVSQTPSNKVTEKGKYVELRCDPISGHTALYWYRQSLGQGPEFLIYFQGTGAADDSGLPNDRFFAVRPEGSVSTLKIQRTERGDSAVYLCASSLTSGHKNTEAFFGQGTRLTVV.

This clonotype showed up many times. This rearrangement joins TRBV24-1 to TRBJ2-7, with D possibly matching TRBD1 (5 bases). Germline CDR1 reads KGHDR; CDR2 reads SFDVKD. The V and J ends lost 12 bases and 6 bases respectively, with 26 bases between them. The CDR3 is 15 amino acids. The CDR3 region is CAALFVGHDGPEQYF. CDR3 in DNA: TGTGCCGCCCTCTTCGTCGGACATGATGGTCCCGAGCAGTACTTC.

In this sample, this clonotype turned up many times. CDR3 region: CASSLDRSLGGGYTF. In nucleotides, the CDR3 is TGCGCCAGCAGCTTGGACAGATCCTTGGGAGGAGGCTACACCTTC. The chain joins TRBV5-1 to TRBJ1-2, with D unresolved. The CDR3 runs 15 residues. Germline V gene lookup returns CDR1 SGHRS and CDR2 YFSETQ. The V end lost 0 bases, the J end lost 8 bases, and 17 bases lay between the germline ends.

This clonotype appeared many times. V and J are TRBV6-1 and TRBJ1-5; a possible D gene is TRBD1 (6 bases). CDR1 is MNHNS, CDR2 SASEGT, per germline. The CDR3 is made up of 15 amino acids. Trimming shortened V by 8 bases and J by 6 bases, and 20 bases separated the two germline ends. CDR3 coding DNA: TGTGCCAGCCATCCTAGCGGGGGGGCCGCTCAGCCCCAGCATTTT. Amino acid sequence: CASHPSGGAAQPQHF.

The rearrangement links TRBV6-2 or TRBV6-3 to TRBJ2-4; D not certain. The CDR3 loop spans 12 amino acids. Germline assignment: CDR1 MNHEY and CDR2 SVGEGT. V dropped 3 bases and J dropped 9 bases, with 9 bases sitting between them. CDR3: CASSYERIIQYF. CDR3 DNA sequence: TGTGCCAGCAGTTATGAGAGAATCATTCAGTACTTC.

This clonotype was counted only a few times. This chain uses TRBV7-3 with TRBJ2-2; maybe TRBD1 (5 bases). The CDR3 has 15 residues. The ends were cut back, 2 bases at V and 4 bases at J, with 11 bases in the middle. CDR1 and CDR2 from the germline V gene are SGHTA and FQGTGA. DNA for the CDR3: TGTGCCAGCAGCTTAGTATTAGGGGCCACCGGGGAGCTGTTTTTT. Amino acid sequence: CASSLVLGATGELFF.